Below, 2 T cell receptor beta chains from the same sample are listed, as sequenced in a study of control samples from healthy donors and cancer patients. The assay was immunoSEQ multiplex PCR, and TCRdb's table has in-frame clones only and misses some. The sample contains roughly 150,000 clones, 89% of which appear only once. Sequences were obtained from blood. Receptor source: a man under 40 in good health.

The chain joins TRBV3-1 (or the pseudogene TRBV3-2) to TRBJ2-1, with D perhaps TRBD2 (6 bases). The CDR3 loop spans 16 amino acids. CDR1 and CDR2 (germline): LGHDT, YNNKEL (reference sequence). The V and J ends lost 2 bases and 4 bases respectively, with 15 bases between them. CDR3 protein: CASSQSGTSLYNEQFF. As DNA, the CDR3 is TGTGCCAGCAGCCAATCCGGGACTTCCCTTTACAATGAGCAGTTCTTC.

As to this clone: Compared with germline, one end of the junction differs, possibly owing to a read error. V and J are TRBV27 and TRBJ2-5; 7 nucleotides line up with TRBD2. The CDR3 is 15 residues long. Germline loops: CDR1 MNHEY, CDR2 SMNVEV (reference sequence). The CDR3, as DNA: TGTGCCGGCAGTTCCCTTGGCGGGAGTAAGGAGACCCAGTACTTC. Translation: CAGSSLGGSKETQYF.